This T cell receptor beta chain was recorded in a study of CDR3 diversity in severe acne. TCRdb fed the PCR reads into MiXCR, producing one record per CDR3 protein. Among roughly 100,000 distinct CDR3 sequences, about half were seen once, and the ten largest hold roughly 12%. This clonotype was recorded a few times. The sequencing input was blood. This receptor was taken from a male donor with acne.

CDR3 nucleotide sequence: TGTGCCAGCACTATGGAGCTAGCCCAAGAGACCCAGTACTTC. Its translation is CASTMELAQETQYF. The V call is TRBV7-9, the J call TRBJ2-5, with D possibly TRBD2 on 5 matching bases. Deletions cut 7 bases from V and 1 base from J, with 13 bases between. The CDR3 totals 14 residues. Germline lookup yields CDR1 SEHNR and CDR2 FQNEAQ (reference sequence).